A single sample gave rise to the 22 T cell receptor beta chains below, sequenced in a study of T cells expressing NK-cell markers. Using the 5' RACE reads, TCRdb records one entry per CDR3 protein without DNA. The table lists under 600,000 distinct CDR3 sequences. Sequenced input: blood T cells: a sorted CD56 or NKG2C T cell subset, CD4+ or CD8+ T cells, or bulk PBMC T cells (not recorded which). Receptors originate from a woman aged 45-65 years in good health.

The chain recombines TRBV5-1 with TRBJ2-3; TCRdb's D call of TRBD2 is untestable without DNA. CDR3 length equals 18 residues. Germline V lookup: CDR1 SGHRS, CDR2 YFSETQ. This chain's CDR3 is CASSSGLAGGILTDTQYF.

The chain uses TRBV9 and TRBJ2-4; without DNA, the TCRdb call of TRBD1 cannot be checked. Germline V gene data show CDR1 as SGDLS and CDR2 as YYNGEE. CDR3 length: 19 amino acids. CDR3 in amino acids: CASSEDTGTATIAKNIQYF.

The V call is TRBV9, the J call TRBJ2-5; absent DNA, TCRdb's TRBD1 call cannot be checked. The CDR3 is 17 residues long. The V gene's germline CDR1 is SGDLS and CDR2 YYNGEE. The CDR3 here is CASSVAGGNPPGETRYF.

This chain joins TRBV29-1 and TRBJ2-4; TCRdb designates TRBD2, a call that cannot be tested without DNA. The CDR3 is 14 amino acids. The germline CDR1 and CDR2 sequences are SQVTM and ANQGSEA. CDR3 sequence: CSAGGGTAKNIQYF.

The chain recombines TRBV29-1 with TRBJ2-3; the D call from TCRdb, TRBD2, cannot be confirmed without DNA. Germline lookup yields CDR1 SQVTM and CDR2 ANQGSEA. CDR3 length: 14 amino acids. CDR3 sequence reads: CSSRRLAGMDTQYF.

This chain uses TRBV12-3 or TRBV12-4 with TRBJ1-1. There are 14 residues in the CDR3. The CDR3 sequence: CASSFMGFLTEAFF.

This chain joins TRBV27 and TRBJ1-2; TCRdb reports TRBD1, a call that lacks DNA to check it against. The length of the CDR3 is 14 residues. Germline-derived CDR1 and CDR2 are MNHEY and SMNVEV (reference sequence). The CDR3 here is CASSFRVLGYGYTF.

The rearrangement uses TRBV4-1 and TRBJ2-5. The V gene's germline CDR1 is MGHRA and CDR2 YSYEKL. The CDR3 runs to 14 residues. The CDR3 sequence: CASSQVLALGTQYF.

The V call is TRBV5-1, the J call TRBJ2-3; TCRdb lists TRBD2, though no DNA is available to test this call. CDR1 is SGHRS, CDR2 YFSETQ, per germline. The CDR3 totals 15 residues. CDR3: CASSLAPGGSDTQYF.

The gene calls are TRBV12-3 or TRBV12-4 and TRBJ2-2; the TCRdb call, TRBD2, lacks DNA for checking. The CDR3 sequence is 17 residues long. This CDR3 reads CASSSTSGRALGGELFF.

V and J are TRBV14 and TRBJ2-2; the D call from TCRdb, TRBD2, cannot be confirmed without DNA. CDR1 and CDR2 (germline): SGHDN, FVKESK. The CDR3 extends over 15 amino acids. CDR3 sequence reads: CASSLSGLGSGELFF. Drawing the rest from reference TRBV14 and TRBJ2-2, the complete variable domain is EAGVTQFPSHSVIEKGQTVTLRCDPISGHDNLYWYRRVMGKEIKFLLHFVKESKQDESGMPNNRFLAERTGGTYSTLKVQPAELEDSGVYFCASSLSGLGSGELFFGEGSRLTVL.

The gene calls are TRBV12-3 or TRBV12-4 and TRBJ1-1; no DNA is available, so the TRBD1 call from TCRdb remains unchecked. This CDR3 has 15 residues. The CDR3 reads CASLGRRVENTEAFF.

The CDR3 reads CSAQLRDGYSGNTIYF. This chain joins TRBV20-1 and TRBJ1-3; TCRdb returns TRBD1, unconfirmable since there is no DNA. The CDR3 totals 16 residues. The germline V gene encodes CDR1 DFQATT and CDR2 SNEGSKA (reference sequence).

CDR3 region: CASSLTASSYNEQFF. The V call is TRBV5-1, the J call TRBJ2-1. The length of the CDR3 is 15 residues. Germline loops: CDR1 SGHRS, CDR2 YFSETQ. Together with reference TRBV5-1 and TRBJ2-1, the CDR3 gives the full variable domain: KAGVTQTPRYLIKTRGQQVTLSCSPISGHRSVSWYQQTPGQGLQFLFEYFSETQRNKGNFPGRFSGRQFSNSRSEMNVSTLELGDSALYLCASSLTASSYNEQFFGPGTRLTVL.

The V call is TRBV24-1, the J call TRBJ1-2. Germline V gene sequence: CDR1 KGHDR, CDR2 SFDVKD. This CDR3 contains 12 residues. The CDR3 loop is CATSDLEDGYTF.

This chain connects TRBV20-1 to TRBJ2-1; TCRdb calls TRBD2, which cannot be checked without DNA. The germline CDR1 and CDR2 sequences are DFQATT and SNEGSKA (reference sequence). This CDR3 is built from 14 residues. The CDR3 reads CSARFASGRLEQFF.

This chain connects TRBV10-3 to TRBJ2-1; lacking DNA, the TRBD1 call made by TCRdb goes unchecked. This CDR3 spans 13 amino acids. Germline lookup yields CDR1 ENHRY and CDR2 SYGVKD. CDR3 protein: CAIGGQGNNEQFF.

The chain uses TRBV5-1 and TRBJ1-1; TCRdb selects TRBD1, and the lack of DNA leaves this call unchecked. The CDR3 sequence is 16 residues long. Germline V gene sequence: CDR1 SGHRS, CDR2 YFSETQ. CDR3 region: CASSLVASPLGTEAFF.

V is TRBV12-3 or TRBV12-4 and J is TRBJ2-1; there is no DNA to check the TCRdb D call of TRBD1. This CDR3 spans 16 amino acids. The CDR3 is CASSLGGWGLMGEQFF.

The chain employs TRBV24-1 and TRBJ2-1; TCRdb's D call, TRBD1, is unchecked because there is no DNA. The germline gives CDR1 KGHDR, CDR2 SFDVKD. The CDR3 loop spans 16 amino acids. CDR3 sequence: CATSDLGGTGPNEQFF.

The chain has TRBV2 and TRBJ2-4; there is no DNA to check the TCRdb D call of TRBD1. The CDR3 length is 13 residues. From germline, CDR1 is SNHLY and CDR2 FYNNEI. The CDR3 loop is CASSRDGKNIQYF. Full variable domain (outside the CDR3, taken from reference TRBV2 and TRBJ2-4): EPEVTQTPSHQVTQMGQEVILRCVPISNHLYFYWYRQILGQKVEFLVSFYNNEISEKSEIFDDQFSVERPDGSNFTLKIRSTKLEDSAMYFCASSRDGKNIQYFGAGTRLSVL.

The J gene is TRBJ2-3, the V gene TRBV6-5. Germline CDR1 reads MNHEY; CDR2 reads SVGAGI. This CDR3 spans 14 amino acids. The CDR3 protein is CASRDGLATDTQYF.